This TCR beta chain comes out of a study of T cells in Graves' hyperthyroidism and ophthalmopathy. TCR beta CDR3 region amplification was performed from RNA transcripts. The HTBI primer set was used in a first-round RT-PCR of the TCR CDR3. TCRdb ran MiXCR on the multiplex PCR reads and lists one entry per CDR3 protein. Here the sample spans under 800,000 distinct CDR3 sequences, around 15% being singletons. V lost 7 bases, J lost 0 bases, and 12 bases stayed unmatched. Germline lookup yields CDR1 SQVTM and CDR2 ANQGSEA. This CDR3 has 18 residues. This clonotype was found a few times. Sequenced input: blood. This sequence was found in a young woman with Graves' hyperthyroidism. The chain combines TRBV29-1 with TRBJ2-2; TRBD2 matches 12 bases. The CDR3 DNA reads as TGCAGCGCCGCCCACCCGACTAGCGGGAGAACGAACACCGGGGAGCTGTTTTTT. This codes for CSAAHPTSGRTNTGELFF.